These 21 T cell receptor beta chains came from one sample sequenced in a study of PD-1 blockade in mismatch repair-deficient tumors. The protocol was immunoSEQ multiplex PCR, while the TCRdb copy is restricted to in-frame clones and leaves out a portion. This sample has around 38,000 clones, with around 75% found just once. Sequenced material: peripheral blood, taken 4 weeks after starting pembrolizumab. The receptors originated from an adult with mismatch repair-deficient cancer.

The chain has TRBV7-9 and TRBJ2-7; D is perhaps TRBD1 (5 bases). Germline V CDR1 and CDR2: SEHNR, FQNEAQ (reference sequence). The CDR3 runs to 16 residues. Deletions cut 0 bases from V and 0 bases from J, with 12 bases between. The CDR3 DNA is TGTGCCAGCAGCTTAGCGGTTCAGGGATACTCCTACGAGCAGTACTTC. This sequence encodes CASSLAVQGYSYEQYF.

The rearrangement uses TRBV20-1 and TRBJ2-1, with D tentatively TRBD1 (5 bases). The ends were cut back, 5 bases at V and 11 bases at J, with 10 bases in the middle. There are 10 residues in the CDR3. In germline, CDR1 is DFQATT, CDR2 SNEGSKA (reference sequence). CDR3 DNA: TGCAGTGCTGGGGCTAGGCAGCAGTTCTTC. Translation gives CSAGARQQFF.

The J gene is TRBJ1-1, the V gene TRBV5-1; D possibly corresponds to TRBD1 (6 bases). Per germline, CDR1 SGHRS and CDR2 YFSETQ. The CDR3 has 13 amino acids. Between the trimmed V and J ends, which lost 6 bases and 7 bases, there was a span of 16 bases. CDR3 bases: TGCGCCAGCACACAGGACTTACAGGGTGAAGCTTTCTTT. Translated: CASTQDLQGEAFF.

The chain links TRBV12-5 to TRBJ2-1; tentative D call: TRBD1 (5 bases). The V and J ends lost 6 bases and 3 bases respectively, with 12 bases between them. Germline CDR1 reads LGHNT; CDR2 reads FRNRAP. This CDR3 is 14 amino acids long. DNA for the CDR3: TGTGCTAGTGGCCAGGACATAAACTACAATGAGCAGTTCTTC. This codes for CASGQDINYNEQFF.

The chain uses TRBV5-1 and TRBJ1-1; D possibly corresponds to TRBD1 (5 bases). The CDR3 loop spans 15 amino acids. The V end lost 2 bases, the J end lost 1 base, and 12 bases lay between the germline ends. Germline values: CDR1 SGHRS, CDR2 YFSETQ. The CDR3 is CASSLADNKNTEAFF. CDR3 DNA sequence: TGCGCCAGCAGCTTAGCGGACAACAAGAACACTGAAGCTTTCTTT.

The chain links TRBV18 to TRBJ1-4; 11 bases agree with TRBD1. J was trimmed by 8 bases and V by 6 bases; bases with no gene match: 8. CDR1 and CDR2 from the germline V gene are KGHSH and LQKENI. The CDR3 is 15 residues long. CDR3 region: CASSPGQGAREKLFF. The CDR3 region has the DNA TGTGCCAGCTCCCCTGGACAGGGGGCGCGCGAAAAACTGTTTTTT.

The chain recombines TRBV11-2 with TRBJ2-7; D is unresolved. This CDR3 comprises 10 residues. Germline-derived CDR1 and CDR2 are SGHAT and FQNNGV. The V gene lost 7 bases and the J gene lost 2 bases, with 3 bases spanning the gap. The CDR3 loop is CASKTYEQYF. The CDR3 nucleotides read TGTGCCAGCAAAACCTACGAGCAGTACTTC.

V and J are TRBV30 and TRBJ1-3; D remains ambiguous. The CDR3 runs 13 residues. With 4 bases removed from V and 2 bases from J, the gap between germline ends came to 9 bases. Germline CDR1 is GTSNPN and CDR2 is SVGIG (reference sequence). Written as DNA, the CDR3 is TGTGCCTGGATGCATGGGGCTGGAAACACCATATATTTT. This encodes CAWMHGAGNTIYF.

The gene calls are TRBV7-3 and TRBJ2-3, with 11 bases fitting TRBD2. Germline V lookup: CDR1 SGHTA, CDR2 FQGTGA. This CDR3 is 15 amino acids long. The trim removed 5 bases at V and 3 bases at J, leaving 4 bases unmatched. This CDR3 is CASSNSGRVTDTQYF. The CDR3 region has the DNA TGTGCCAGCAGCAATAGCGGGAGGGTAACAGATACGCAGTATTTT.

The chain carries TRBV6-4 and TRBJ2-3; D call uncertain. CDR3 length equals 16 residues. Germline CDR1 reads MRHNA; CDR2 reads SNTAGT. The V end lost 1 base, the J end lost 4 bases, and 15 bases lay between the germline ends. The CDR3 loop is CASSDLPSAGSDTQYF. CDR3 bases: TGTGCCAGCAGTGACTTACCATCAGCCGGGTCAGATACGCAGTATTTT.

This clone was picked up a small number of times. V usage is TRBV5-1 and J usage is TRBJ2-2; 7 bases match TRBD2. The CDR3 totals 17 residues. V shed 0 bases and J 2 bases; nucleotides not matched to a gene: 7. The germline gives CDR1 SGHRS, CDR2 YFSETQ. CDR3 protein: CASSLGIAGVNTGELFF. CDR3 DNA: TGCGCCAGCAGCTTGGGGATCGCGGGAGTAAACACCGGGGAGCTGTTTTTT.

This sequence joins TRBV4-3 and TRBJ2-7; D is perhaps TRBD2 (6 bases). Trimming took 1 base from V and 6 from J, leaving 16 bases between them. The CDR3 length is 15 residues. Germline V gene data show CDR1 as LGHNA and CDR2 as YSLEER. For the CDR3, the DNA is TGCGCCAGCAGCCAAGTTGGAGGGAGTAGCGGCGAGCAGTACTTC. This sequence encodes CASSQVGGSSGEQYF.

This clone appeared a few times. V and J are TRBV4-3 and TRBJ2-7; 10 bases match TRBD2. Germline V gives CDR1 LGHNA, CDR2 YSLEER. Trimming removed 0 bases from V and 4 bases from J; junction bases left unmatched: 9. The CDR3 is made up of 17 amino acids. The CDR3 nucleotides read TGCGCCAGCAGCCAAGATGTGTCTAGCGGGAGTTTTTACGAGCAGTACTTC. Translated, it gives CASSQDVSSGSFYEQYF.

This clone has just a few counts. The sample has other DNA sequences that encode this CDR3 too. The rearrangement uses TRBV10-3 and TRBJ1-5; D gene uncertain. CDR1 is ENHRY and CDR2 is SYGVKD in the germline V gene. CDR3 length: 13 amino acids. The V end lost 6 bases, the J end lost 0 bases, and 6 bases lay between the germline ends. This chain's CDR3 is CAISTASNQPQHF. CDR3 bases: TGTGCCATCAGCACAGCTAGCAATCAGCCCCAGCATTTT.

V usage is TRBV19 and J usage is TRBJ2-7, with D perhaps TRBD1 (6 bases). The CDR3 is 14 amino acids. V lost 9 bases and J 0 bases, leaving 15 bases between the germline ends. CDR1 LNHDA and CDR2 SQIVND come from the germline V gene (reference sequence). The CDR3: CASKLDRSSYEQYF. The CDR3 nucleotides read TGTGCCAGCAAACTCGACAGGAGCTCCTACGAGCAGTACTTC.

V gene TRBV11-2 combines with J gene TRBJ2-1; D may be TRBD1 (5 bases). V was clipped by 2 bases and J by 4 bases, with 6 bases between them. Per the germline V gene, CDR1 is SGHAT and CDR2 is FQNNGV. This CDR3 contains 13 residues. As DNA, the CDR3 is TGTGCCAGCAGCTTAACAGGATACAATGAGCAGTTCTTC. It translates to CASSLTGYNEQFF.

On this clone: At one end the junction does not follow the germline gene, possibly because of a read error. The chain has TRBV6-5 and TRBJ2-1, with 10 bases lining up with TRBD2. Per germline, CDR1 MNHEY and CDR2 SVGAGI. The CDR3 is made up of 13 amino acids. CDR3 bases: TGTGCCAGCAATCCCCGGACTAGCGGAGATCCCATCTTC. Protein product: CASNPRTSGDPIF.

The rearrangement uses TRBV5-1 and TRBJ2-4; 9 nucleotides line up with TRBD1. Germline lookup yields CDR1 SGHRS and CDR2 YFSETQ. V trimming: 4 bases; J trimming: 7 bases; junction bases outside the gene matches: 12. The CDR3 is made up of 16 amino acids. CDR3 residues: CASSPLSGQGANIQYF. Here the CDR3 DNA reads TGCGCCAGCAGCCCGTTGTCGGGACAGGGAGCGAACATTCAGTACTTC.

The chain combines TRBV29-1 with TRBJ2-7; no reliable D call. The V and J ends lost 6 bases and 2 bases respectively, with 8 bases between them. CDR3 size: 11 residues. In germline, CDR1 is SQVTM, CDR2 ANQGSEA. The CDR3 spells CSVTDPYEQYF. In nucleotides, the CDR3 is TGCAGCGTGACGGATCCCTACGAGCAGTACTTC.

The chain is built from TRBV11-3 and TRBJ1-1; no reliable D call. The CDR3 consists of 14 residues. Germline-derived CDR1 and CDR2 are SGHNT and YENEEA. Trimming took 3 bases from V and 2 from J, leaving 10 bases between them. The CDR3 protein is CASSFSRGNTEAFF. The CDR3 bases are TGTGCCAGCAGCTTTTCGCGGGGAAACACTGAAGCTTTCTTT.

J is TRBJ2-7 and V is TRBV27; TRBD1 aligns across 7 bases. CDR1 is MNHEY, CDR2 SMNVEV, per germline (reference sequence). The CDR3 loop spans 16 amino acids. Trimming removed 2 bases from V and 3 bases from J; junction bases left unmatched: 10. The DNA of the CDR3 is TGTGCCAGCAGTTTAAGGGCGGCAGGGGGATTCTACGAGCAGTACTTC. It codes for CASSLRAAGGFYEQYF.